A single sample is the source of the 5 T cell receptor beta chains below, sequenced in a study of T cell responses to AZD1222 COVID-19 vaccine (dated by TCRdb to the early 2020s). The intended sense of this specimen's time point label: about 28 days (+/-7) after the second vaccine dose. Receptor amplification or capture employed the immunoSEQ multiplex PCR assay. The source is immuneACCESS, and TCRdb retained only in-frame sequences with V and J called. Part of the clones is not carried over; for the studies checked, unresolved V genes explain less than half of this, and the remainder is unexplained. In all, the sample holds just under 90,000 clones, and around 89% of those were seen once. The leading ten clones occupy more than 5% of the sample. The input for sequencing was peripheral blood, taken 28 days after the second AZD1222 dose. The source of these receptors is an adult who received the AZD1222 COVID-19 vaccine.

This sequence joins TRBV5-5 and TRBJ2-5, with TRBD2 matching over 10 bases. CDR1 and CDR2 from the germline V gene are SGHKS and YYEKEE (reference sequence). The CDR3 sequence is 18 residues long. Trimming cost V 0 bases and J 1 base; bases outside gene matches: 9. The CDR3 nucleotides are TGTGCCAGCAGCTTGGCCCCCACACTAGCGGGGTTCCAAGAGACCCAGTACTTC. It encodes CASSLAPTLAGFQETQYF. Based on the CDR3 plus reference TRBV5-5 and TRBJ2-5, the full variable domain is DAGVTQSPTHLIKTRGQQVTLRCSPISGHKSVSWYQQVLGQGPQFIFQYYEKEERGRGNFPDRFSARQFPNYSSELNVNALLLGDSALYLCASSLAPTLAGFQETQYFGPGTRLLVL.

The chain employs TRBV28 and TRBJ1-5; 7 positions match TRBD1. The V and J ends lost 1 base and 4 bases, in that order; junction bases with no gene match: 7. This CDR3 has 16 amino acids. Germline CDR1 reads MDHEN; CDR2 reads SYDVKM. Written as DNA, the CDR3 is TGTGCCAGCAGTTTATCGACAGGGAACATTAATCAGCCCCAGCATTTT. Translation: CASSLSTGNINQPQHF.

This chain joins TRBV19 and TRBJ1-5, with unresolved D. V lost 2 bases and J lost 2, with 10 bases in between. The CDR3 runs to 15 residues. Germline assignment: CDR1 LNHDA and CDR2 SQIVND (reference sequence). CDR3 DNA: TGTGCCAGTAGTATACTGGGAGCGGGCAATCAGCCCCAGCATTTT. It yields the protein CASSILGAGNQPQHF.

The V gene is TRBV12-3 or TRBV12-4, the J gene TRBJ2-1, with D uncertain. The ends were cut back, 4 bases at V and 3 bases at J, with 7 bases in the middle. The CDR3 covers 13 residues. CDR3 residues: CASSSRVYNEQFF. CDR3 DNA: TGTGCCAGCAGTTCTCGGGTCTACAATGAGCAGTTCTTC.

This chain uses TRBV12-3 or TRBV12-4 with TRBJ2-5; D is perhaps TRBD1 or TRBD2 (5 bases each). V lost 4 bases to trimming and J lost 4 bases, with 10 bases between them. The CDR3 consists of 13 residues. Written as DNA, the CDR3 is TGTGCCAGCAGTTCCCAGAGGGGAGAGACCCAGTACTTC. Translated, it gives CASSSQRGETQYF.